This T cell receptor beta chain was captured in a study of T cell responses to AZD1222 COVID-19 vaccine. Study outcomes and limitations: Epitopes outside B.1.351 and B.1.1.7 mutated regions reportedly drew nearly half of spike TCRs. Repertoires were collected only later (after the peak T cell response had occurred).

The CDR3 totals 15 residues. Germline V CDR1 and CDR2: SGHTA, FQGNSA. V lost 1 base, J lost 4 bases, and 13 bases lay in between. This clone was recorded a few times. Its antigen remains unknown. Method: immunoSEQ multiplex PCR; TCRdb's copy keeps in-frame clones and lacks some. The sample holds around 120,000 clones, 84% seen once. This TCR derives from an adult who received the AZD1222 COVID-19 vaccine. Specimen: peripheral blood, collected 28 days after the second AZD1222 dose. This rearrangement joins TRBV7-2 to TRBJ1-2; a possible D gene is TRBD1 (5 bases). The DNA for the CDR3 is TGTGCCAGCAGCTTAGGGTCCCAGACAGTCTATGGCTACACCTTC. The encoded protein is CASSLGSQTVYGYTF.